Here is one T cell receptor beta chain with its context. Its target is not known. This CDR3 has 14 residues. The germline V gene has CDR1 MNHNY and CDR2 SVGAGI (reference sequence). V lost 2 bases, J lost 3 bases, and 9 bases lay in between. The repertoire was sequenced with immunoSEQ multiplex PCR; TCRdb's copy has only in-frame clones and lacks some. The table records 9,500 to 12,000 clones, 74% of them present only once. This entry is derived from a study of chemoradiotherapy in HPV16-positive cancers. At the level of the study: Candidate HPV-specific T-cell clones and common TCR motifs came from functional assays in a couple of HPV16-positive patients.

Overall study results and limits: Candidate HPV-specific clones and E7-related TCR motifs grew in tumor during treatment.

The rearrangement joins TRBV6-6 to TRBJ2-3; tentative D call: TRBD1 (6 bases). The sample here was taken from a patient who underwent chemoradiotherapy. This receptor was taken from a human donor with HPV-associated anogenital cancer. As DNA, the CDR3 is TGTGCCAGCAGTTACGAGCAGGGGACAGATACGCAGTATTTT. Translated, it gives CASSYEQGTDTQYF.